This TCR beta chain was retrieved from a study of tumor and adjacent non-tumor tissue in lung cancer. As for the study in general: Aged about 30 to 85 years, patients included 10 men and roughly five women with stage I to III disease.

The germline V gene encodes CDR1 MNHEY and CDR2 SVGEGT. Between the trimmed V and J ends, which lost 11 bases and 4 bases, there was a span of 18 bases. There are 15 residues in the CDR3. The library came from three nested PCR rounds adapted from ARM-PCR protocols. TCRdb independently ran MiXCR on the multiplex PCR reads; one entry per CDR3 protein. The sample records about 98,000 distinct CDR3 sequences, 80% being singletons. No cell sorting was done before RNA was extracted from the tissue. This non-tumor lung sample came from over 3 cm beyond the tumor edge. This receptor was obtained from a man between 60 and 75 years old with small cell lung cancer. Sequenced: distant non-tumor lung tissue. V usage is TRBV6-2 or TRBV6-3 and J usage is TRBJ1-6, with D unresolved. The chain's CDR3 is CAGSTGGRYNSPLHF. CDR3 coding DNA: TGTGCCGGGAGTACGGGAGGTCGGTATAATTCACCCCTCCACTTT.